This T cell receptor beta chain appears in the sequencing data of a study of long-term antiretroviral therapy in people with HIV. Trimming shortened V by 4 bases and J by 2 bases, and 3 bases separated the two germline ends. This CDR3 comprises 11 residues. Germline CDR1 reads SGHTS; CDR2 reads YDEGEE. Samples were assayed with immunoSEQ v3.0 at survey level. Sequencing was performed with immunoSEQ multiplex PCR; in TCRdb, only in-frame clones are kept and a portion is missing. Seen here are about 29,000 clones, more than 80% observed once, and the top ten hold roughly 9.5%. This chain joins TRBV5-8 and TRBJ2-5, with unresolved D. The input for sequencing was unsorted PBMCs, taken 3 years after starting antiretroviral therapy. The receptor comes from a man aged 35-49 years with HIV. The DNA for the CDR3 is TGTGCCAGCAGCGGACAAGAGACCCAGTACTTC. Translating it yields CASSGQETQYF.